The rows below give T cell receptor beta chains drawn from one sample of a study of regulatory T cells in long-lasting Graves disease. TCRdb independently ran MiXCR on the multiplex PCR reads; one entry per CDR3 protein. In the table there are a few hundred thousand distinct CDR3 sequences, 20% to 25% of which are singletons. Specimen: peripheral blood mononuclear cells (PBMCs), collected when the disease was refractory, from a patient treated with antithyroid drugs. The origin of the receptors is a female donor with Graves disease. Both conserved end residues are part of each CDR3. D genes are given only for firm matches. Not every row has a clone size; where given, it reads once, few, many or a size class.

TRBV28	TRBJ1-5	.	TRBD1	TGTGCCAGCAGTCCCCAGGGCCGGGACAGGGACAATCAGCCCCAGCATTTT	CASSPQGRDRDNQPQHF
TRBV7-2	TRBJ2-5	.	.	TGTGCCAGCAGCGGTCGGTGGGTAGAGACCCAGTACTTC	CASSGRWVETQYF
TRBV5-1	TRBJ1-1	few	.	TGCGCCAGCAGCTTGGTCCCAATTACAGGGTTGAGCACTGAAGCTTTCTTT	CASSLVPITGLSTEAFF
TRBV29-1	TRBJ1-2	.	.	TGCAGCGTTGCATCGGGGGTTGGGTATGGCTACACCTTT	CSVASGVGYGYTF
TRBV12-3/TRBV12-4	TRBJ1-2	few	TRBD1	TGTGCCAGCAGCCCGACAGGGGGCACTAACTATGGCTACACCTTC	CASSPTGGTNYGYTF
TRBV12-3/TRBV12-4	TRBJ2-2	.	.	TGTGCCAGCAGTAAGGACAGCCCGGAGCTGTTTTTT	CASSKDSPELFF
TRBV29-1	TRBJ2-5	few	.	TGCAGCGTTGTCCCGCTCCAAGAGACCCAGTACTTC	CSVVPLQETQYF
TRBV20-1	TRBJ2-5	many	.	TGCAGTGCTAGAGCGGCCCGGGAGACCCAGTACTTC	CSARAARETQYF
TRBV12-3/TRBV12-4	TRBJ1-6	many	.	TGTGCCAGCAGTCCACGGATCCAACCCCTCCACTTT	CASSPRIQPLHF
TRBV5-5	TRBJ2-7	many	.	TGTGCCAGCAGCTTGGCCAGGGTAGTCTACGAGCAGTACTTC	CASSLARVVYEQYF
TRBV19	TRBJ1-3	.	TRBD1	TGTGCCAGTAGTCTAACAACAGGGGCCTCTGGAAACACCATATATTTT	CASSLTTGASGNTIYF
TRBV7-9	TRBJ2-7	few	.	TGTGCCAGCAGCTCCGGGGGGCCCGAGCAGTACTTC	CASSSGGPEQYF
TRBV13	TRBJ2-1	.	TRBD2	TGTGCCAGCAGCTTATTGGCTAGCGGCCTACTTCACAATGAGCAGTTCTTC	CASSLLASGLLHNEQFF
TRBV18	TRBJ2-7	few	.	TGTGCCAGCTCACCCAAGTTAGGCGAGCAGTACTTC	CASSPKLGEQYF